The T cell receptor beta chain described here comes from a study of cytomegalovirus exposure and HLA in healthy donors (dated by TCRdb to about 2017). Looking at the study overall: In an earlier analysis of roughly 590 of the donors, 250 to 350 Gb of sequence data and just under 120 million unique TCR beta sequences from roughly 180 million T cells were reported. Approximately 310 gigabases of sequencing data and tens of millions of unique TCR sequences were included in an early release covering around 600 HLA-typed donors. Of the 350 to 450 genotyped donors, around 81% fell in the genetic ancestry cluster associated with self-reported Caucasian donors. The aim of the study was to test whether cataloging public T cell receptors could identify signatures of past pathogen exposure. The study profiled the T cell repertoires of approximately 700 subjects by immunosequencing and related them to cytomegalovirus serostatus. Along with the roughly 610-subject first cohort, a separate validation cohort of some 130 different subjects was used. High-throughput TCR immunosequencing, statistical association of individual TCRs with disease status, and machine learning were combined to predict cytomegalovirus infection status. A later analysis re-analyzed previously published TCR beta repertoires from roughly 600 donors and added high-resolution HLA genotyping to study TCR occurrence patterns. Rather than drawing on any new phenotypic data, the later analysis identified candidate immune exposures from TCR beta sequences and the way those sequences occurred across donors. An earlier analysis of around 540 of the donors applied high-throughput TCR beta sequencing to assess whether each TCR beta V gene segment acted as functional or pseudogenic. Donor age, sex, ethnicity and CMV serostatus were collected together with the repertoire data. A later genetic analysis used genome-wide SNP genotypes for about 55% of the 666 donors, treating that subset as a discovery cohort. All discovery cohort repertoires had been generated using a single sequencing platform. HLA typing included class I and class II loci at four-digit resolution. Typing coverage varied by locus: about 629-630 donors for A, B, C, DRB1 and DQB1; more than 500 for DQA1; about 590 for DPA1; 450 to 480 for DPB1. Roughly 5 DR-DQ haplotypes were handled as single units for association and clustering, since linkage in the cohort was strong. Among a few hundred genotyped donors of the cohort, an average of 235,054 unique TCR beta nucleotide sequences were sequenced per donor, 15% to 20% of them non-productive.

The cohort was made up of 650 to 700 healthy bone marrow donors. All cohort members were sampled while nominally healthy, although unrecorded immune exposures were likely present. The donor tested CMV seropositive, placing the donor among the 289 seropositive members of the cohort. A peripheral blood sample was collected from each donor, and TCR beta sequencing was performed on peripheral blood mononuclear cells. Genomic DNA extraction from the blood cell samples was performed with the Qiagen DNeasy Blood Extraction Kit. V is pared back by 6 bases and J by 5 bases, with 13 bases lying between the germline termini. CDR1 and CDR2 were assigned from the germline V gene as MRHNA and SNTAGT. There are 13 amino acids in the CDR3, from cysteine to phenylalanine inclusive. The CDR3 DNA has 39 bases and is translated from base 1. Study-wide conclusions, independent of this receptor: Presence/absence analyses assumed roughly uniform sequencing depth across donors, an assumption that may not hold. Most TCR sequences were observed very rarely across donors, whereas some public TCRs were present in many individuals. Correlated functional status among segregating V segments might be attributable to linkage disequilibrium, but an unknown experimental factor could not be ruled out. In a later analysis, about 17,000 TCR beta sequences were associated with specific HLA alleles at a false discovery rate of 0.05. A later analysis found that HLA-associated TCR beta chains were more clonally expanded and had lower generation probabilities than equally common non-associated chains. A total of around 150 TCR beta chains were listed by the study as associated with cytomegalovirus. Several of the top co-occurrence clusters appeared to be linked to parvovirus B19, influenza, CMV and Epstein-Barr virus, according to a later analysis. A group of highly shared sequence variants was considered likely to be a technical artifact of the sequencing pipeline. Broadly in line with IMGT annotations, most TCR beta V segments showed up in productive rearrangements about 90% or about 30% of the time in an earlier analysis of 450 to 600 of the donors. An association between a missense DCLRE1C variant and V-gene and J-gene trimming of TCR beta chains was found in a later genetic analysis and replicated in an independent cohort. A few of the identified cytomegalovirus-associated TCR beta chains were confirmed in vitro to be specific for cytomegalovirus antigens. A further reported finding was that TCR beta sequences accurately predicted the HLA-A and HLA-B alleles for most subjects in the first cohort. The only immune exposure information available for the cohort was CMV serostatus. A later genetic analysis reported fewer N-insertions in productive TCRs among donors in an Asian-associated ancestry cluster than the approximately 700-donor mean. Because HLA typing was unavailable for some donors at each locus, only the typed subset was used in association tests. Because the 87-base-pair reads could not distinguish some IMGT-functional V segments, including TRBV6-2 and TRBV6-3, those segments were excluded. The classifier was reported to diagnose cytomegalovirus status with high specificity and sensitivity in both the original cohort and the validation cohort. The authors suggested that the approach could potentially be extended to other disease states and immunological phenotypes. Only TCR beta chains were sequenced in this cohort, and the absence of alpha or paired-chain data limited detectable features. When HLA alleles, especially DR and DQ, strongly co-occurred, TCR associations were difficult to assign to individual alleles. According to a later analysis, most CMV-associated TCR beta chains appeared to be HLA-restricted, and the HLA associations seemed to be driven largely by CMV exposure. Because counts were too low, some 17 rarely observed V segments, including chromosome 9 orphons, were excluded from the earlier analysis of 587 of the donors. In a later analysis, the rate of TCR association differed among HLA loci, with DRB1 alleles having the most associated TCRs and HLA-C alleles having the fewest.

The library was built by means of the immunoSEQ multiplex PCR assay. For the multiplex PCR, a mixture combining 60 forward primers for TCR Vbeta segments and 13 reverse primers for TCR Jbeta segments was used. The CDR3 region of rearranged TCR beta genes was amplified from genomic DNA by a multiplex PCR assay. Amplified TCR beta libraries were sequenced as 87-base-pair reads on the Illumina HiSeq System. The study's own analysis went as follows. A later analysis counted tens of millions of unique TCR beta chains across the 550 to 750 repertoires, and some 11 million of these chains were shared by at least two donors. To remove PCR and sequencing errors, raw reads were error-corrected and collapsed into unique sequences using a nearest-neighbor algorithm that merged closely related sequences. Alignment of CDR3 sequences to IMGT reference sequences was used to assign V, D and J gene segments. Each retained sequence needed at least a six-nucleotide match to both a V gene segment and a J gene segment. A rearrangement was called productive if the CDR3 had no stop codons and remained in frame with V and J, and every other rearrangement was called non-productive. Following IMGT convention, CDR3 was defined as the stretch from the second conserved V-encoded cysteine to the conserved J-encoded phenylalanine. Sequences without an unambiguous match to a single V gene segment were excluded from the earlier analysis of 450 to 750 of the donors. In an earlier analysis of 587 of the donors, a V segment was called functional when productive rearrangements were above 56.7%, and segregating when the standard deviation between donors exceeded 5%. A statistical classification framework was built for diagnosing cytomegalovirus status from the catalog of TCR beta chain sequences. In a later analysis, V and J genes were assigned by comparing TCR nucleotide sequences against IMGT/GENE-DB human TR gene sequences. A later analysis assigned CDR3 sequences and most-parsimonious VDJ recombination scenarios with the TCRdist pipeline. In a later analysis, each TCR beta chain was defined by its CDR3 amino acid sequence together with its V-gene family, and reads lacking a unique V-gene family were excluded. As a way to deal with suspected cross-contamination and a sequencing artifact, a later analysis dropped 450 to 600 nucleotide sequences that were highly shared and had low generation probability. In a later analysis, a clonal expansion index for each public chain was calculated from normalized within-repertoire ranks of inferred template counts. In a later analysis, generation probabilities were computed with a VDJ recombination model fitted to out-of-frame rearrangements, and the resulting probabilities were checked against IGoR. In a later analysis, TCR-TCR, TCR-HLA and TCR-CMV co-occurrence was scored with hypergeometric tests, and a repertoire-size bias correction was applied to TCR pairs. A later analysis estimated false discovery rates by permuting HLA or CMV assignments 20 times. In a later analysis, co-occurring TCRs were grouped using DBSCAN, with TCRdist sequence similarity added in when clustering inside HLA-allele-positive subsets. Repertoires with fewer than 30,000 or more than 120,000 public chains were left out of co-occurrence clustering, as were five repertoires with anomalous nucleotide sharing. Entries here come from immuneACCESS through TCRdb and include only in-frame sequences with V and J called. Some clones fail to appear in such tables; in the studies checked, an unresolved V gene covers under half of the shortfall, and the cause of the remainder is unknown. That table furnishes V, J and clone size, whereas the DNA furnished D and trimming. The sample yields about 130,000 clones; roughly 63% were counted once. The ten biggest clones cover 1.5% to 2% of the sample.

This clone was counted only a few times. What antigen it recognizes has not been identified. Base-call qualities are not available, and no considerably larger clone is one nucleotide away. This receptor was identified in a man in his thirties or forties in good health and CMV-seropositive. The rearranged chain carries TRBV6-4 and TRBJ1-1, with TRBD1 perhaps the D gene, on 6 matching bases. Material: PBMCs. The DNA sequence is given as TGTGCCAGCAGGGACAGCGGTGGGACTGAAGCTTTCTTT. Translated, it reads CASRDSGGTEAFF.